These 27 T cell receptor beta chains originate from one sample sequenced in a study of OX40 agonist ivuxolimab in advanced cancers. Clones were sequenced by immunoSEQ multiplex PCR, and TCRdb holds only the in-frame ones, with some missing. Here the sample spans 50,000 to 70,000 clones, around 90% being singletons. The material sequenced was CD4+ or CD8+ T cells sorted from blood, taken in a trial of the OX40 agonist ivuxolimab. These receptors were collected from an adult with an advanced solid tumor such as melanoma, head and neck, liver or kidney cancer.

V is TRBV11-1 and J is TRBJ2-5, with TRBD1 matching 7 bases. CDR3 length equals 15 residues. CDR1 is SGHAT and CDR2 is FQDESV in the germline V gene (reference sequence). V lost 5 bases and J lost 5; bases outside the gene matches: 11. The CDR3 loop reads CASSPRQGLGETQYF. The CDR3 region has the DNA TGTGCCAGCAGCCCCAGACAGGGCTTGGGCGAGACCCAGTACTTC.

The chain has TRBV16 and TRBJ2-3; D unclear. Per the germline V gene, CDR1 is KGHSY and CDR2 is FQNENV. This CDR3 is built from 13 residues. V was trimmed by 1 base and J by 4 bases, leaving 6 bases between them. The CDR3 DNA is TGTGCCAGCAGCCAATACCGGCCAGATACGCAGTATTTT. Translation: CASSQYRPDTQYF. The whole variable domain, filled in from reference TRBV16 and TRBJ2-3, reads GEEVAQTPKHLVRGEGQKAKLYCAPIKGHSYVFWYQQVLKNEFKFLISFQNENVFDETGMPKERFSAKCLPNSPCSLEIQATKLEDSAVYFCASSQYRPDTQYFGPGTRLTVL.

The chain carries TRBV30 and TRBJ1-1; D remains unclear. Germline CDR1 reads GTSNPN; CDR2 reads SVGIG (reference sequence). This CDR3 spans 11 amino acids. The CDR3 region is CVATRNTEAFF. CDR3 DNA sequence: TGTGTCGCTACACGGAACACTGAAGCTTTCTTT.

J is TRBJ2-6 and V is TRBV19; the match to TRBD1 covers 10 bases. Germline CDR1 LNHDA, CDR2 SQIVND (reference sequence). With V trimmed by 6 bases and J by 1 base, 6 bases remained unmatched. This CDR3 has 17 amino acids. This chain's CDR3 is CASSTGTGESGANVLTF. The CDR3 bases are TGTGCCAGTAGCACCGGGACAGGGGAGTCTGGGGCCAACGTCCTGACTTTC.

The chain couples TRBV5-4 to TRBJ2-3; no clear D gene. Germline-derived CDR1 and CDR2 are SGHNT and YYREEE (reference sequence). The CDR3 runs to 12 residues. Trimming removed 0 bases at V and 5 bases at J, with 4 bases between. CDR3: CASSLAGDTQYF. The CDR3 bases are TGTGCCAGCAGCTTGGCGGGAGATACGCAGTATTTT.

The chain carries TRBV30 and TRBJ2-1, with D uncertain. This CDR3 is 12 amino acids long. Germline-derived CDR1 and CDR2 are GTSNPN and SVGIG (reference sequence). V lost 1 base and J lost 6, with 7 bases in between. Here the CDR3 DNA reads TGTGCCTGGAGTGGGCTAACCAATGAGCAGTTCTTC. This sequence encodes CAWSGLTNEQFF. The full variable domain, completed using reference TRBV30 and TRBJ2-1, is SQTIHQWPATLVQPVGSPLSLECTVEGTSNPNLYWYRQAAGRGLQLLFYSVGIGQISSEVPQNLSASRPQDRQFILSSKKLLLSDSGFYLCAWSGLTNEQFFGPGTRLTVL.

The chain recombines TRBV30 with TRBJ1-3, with 7 bases aligning to TRBD1. The germline V gene has CDR1 GTSNPN and CDR2 SVGIG (reference sequence). This CDR3 is 15 amino acids long. Trimming removed 4 bases from V and 3 bases from J; junction bases left unmatched: 9. The CDR3 protein is CAWTGGLIFGNTIYF. As DNA, the CDR3 is TGTGCCTGGACAGGGGGGCTTATCTTTGGAAACACCATATATTTT.

The genes are TRBV7-9 and TRBJ2-7; maybe TRBD1 (5 bases). CDR3 length: 12 amino acids. V was shortened by 4 bases and J by 4 bases, with 8 bases between the two germline ends. Germline values: CDR1 SEHNR, CDR2 FQNEAQ (reference sequence). In DNA form, the CDR3 reads TGTGCCAGCAGCTGGCAGGGATACGAGCAGTACTTC. Its protein is CASSWQGYEQYF.

The V call is TRBV9, the J call TRBJ2-4; weak D call: TRBD1 (5 bases). V was pared by 3 bases and J by 0 bases, with 13 bases between. CDR1 and CDR2 (germline): SGDLS, YYNGEE. The CDR3 length is 16 residues. The chain's CDR3 is CASSATGPVAKNIQYF. In DNA form, the CDR3 reads TGTGCCAGCAGCGCAACAGGCCCGGTAGCCAAAAACATTCAGTACTTC. The whole variable domain, filled in from reference TRBV9 and TRBJ2-4, reads DSGVTQTPKHLITATGQRVTLRCSPRSGDLSVYWYQQSLDQGLQFLIQYYNGEERAKGNILERFSAQQFPDLHSELNLSSLELGDSALYFCASSATGPVAKNIQYFGAGTRLSVL.

The chain couples TRBV7-9 to TRBJ2-7; 10 nucleotides match TRBD1. CDR3 length equals 15 residues. Per the germline V gene, CDR1 is SEHNR and CDR2 is FQNEAQ (reference sequence). Trimming at V came to 8 bases and at J to 6 bases, leaving 13 bases not matched to a gene. The CDR3, as DNA: TGTGCCAGCTGTGACACCGGGACAGGGGCCGGCGAGCAGTACTTC. This sequence encodes CASCDTGTGAGEQYF.

The J gene is TRBJ2-2, the V gene TRBV5-5; 7 bases match TRBD2. Germline CDR1 SGHKS, CDR2 YYEKEE (reference sequence). This CDR3 spans 16 amino acids. V dropped 1 base and J dropped 5; count of bases not matched to a gene: 8. CDR3 sequence reads: CASSLRWGGETGELFF. DNA of the CDR3: TGTGCCAGCAGCTTGCGGTGGGGAGGGGAGACCGGGGAGCTGTTTTTT.

The chain has TRBV5-1 and TRBJ1-2; D may be TRBD1 (6 bases). There are 14 residues in the CDR3. In germline, CDR1 is SGHRS, CDR2 YFSETQ. V shed 5 bases and J shed 1 base, with 12 bases lying between them. The CDR3 DNA follows: TGCGCCAGCAGTCGGCCGGGACATAACTATGGCTACACCTTC. It translates to CASSRPGHNYGYTF.

V is TRBV18 and J is TRBJ1-4; possibly TRBD1 for D (5 bases). Trimming removed 3 bases at V and 8 bases at J, with 10 bases between. Germline loops: CDR1 KGHSH, CDR2 LQKENI. The CDR3 has 13 residues. The CDR3 region has the DNA TGTGCCAGCTCACCCCAGGGCTGGGAAAAACTGTTTTTT. It is translated as CASSPQGWEKLFF.

The chain carries TRBV5-5 and TRBJ1-2, with TRBD1 matching 10 bases. Germline trimming cut 0 bases from V and 8 bases from J; bases unmatched to any gene: 4. Germline V gene sequence: CDR1 SGHKS, CDR2 YYEKEE (reference sequence). This CDR3 comprises 14 residues. The CDR3 nucleotides read TGTGCCAGCAGCTTGGGCGGGACAGGGGTCGGCTACACCTTC. The encoded protein is CASSLGGTGVGYTF.

The chain combines TRBV9 with TRBJ1-2; a possible D gene is TRBD1 (5 bases). Per germline, CDR1 SGDLS and CDR2 YYNGEE. V was shortened by 3 bases and J by 8 bases, with 8 bases between the two germline ends. The CDR3 contains 11 residues. In DNA, the CDR3 is TGTGCCAGCAGCGCAGGGAACGGCTACACCTTC. It yields the protein CASSAGNGYTF.

The chain carries TRBV10-1 and TRBJ2-2; maybe TRBD1 (6 bases). Looked up from germline, CDR1 is WNHNN and CDR2 is SYGVQD (reference sequence). Trimming left V 2 bases short and J 2 bases short, with 12 bases between. The CDR3 extends over 16 amino acids. The DNA of the CDR3 is TGCGCCAGCAGTGAGAGTGGGGGCTACAACACCGGGGAGCTGTTTTTT. Translated: CASSESGGYNTGELFF.

The sample holds a few counts of this clone. CDR3 loop: CASSLGHSNQPQHF. For the CDR3, the DNA is TGTGCCAGCAGCTTAGGACACAGCAATCAGCCCCAGCATTTT. V usage is TRBV7-6 and J usage is TRBJ1-5, with D unresolved. CDR1 is SGHVS, CDR2 FNYEAQ, per germline. Trimming took off 1 base at V and 1 base at J, with 5 bases between the two ends. The CDR3 is 14 amino acids.

The chain carries TRBV6-6 and TRBJ1-5, with unresolved D. The CDR3 loop spans 14 amino acids. Germline CDR1 MNHNY, CDR2 SVGAGI (reference sequence). Trimming removed 6 bases from V and 7 bases from J, with 16 bases in between. As DNA, the CDR3 is TGTGCCAGCAGACGGGATGTGGCCGGGCAGCCCCAGCATTTT. As protein: CASRRDVAGQPQHF.

The V gene is TRBV28, the J gene TRBJ2-5, with TRBD1 as a possible D gene (5 bases). The CDR3 consists of 15 residues. Germline CDR1 and CDR2: MDHEN and SYDVKM. Trimming took off 4 bases at V and 0 bases at J, with 12 bases between the two ends. The CDR3 loop is CASSWTRLYQETQYF. The DNA for the CDR3 is TGTGCCAGCAGTTGGACACGATTGTACCAAGAGACCCAGTACTTC.

This chain connects TRBV30 to TRBJ1-3; a weak D match, TRBD1 (6 bases). Germline CDR1 reads GTSNPN; CDR2 reads SVGIG (reference sequence). CDR3 length equals 14 residues. Between the trimmed V and J ends, which lost 4 bases and 3 bases, there was a span of 13 bases. Here the CDR3 reads CAWIPLDSGNTIYF. As DNA, the CDR3 is TGTGCCTGGATCCCCCTGGACAGTGGAAACACCATATATTTT.

This chain uses TRBV19 with TRBJ1-5; 8 bases match TRBD1. The length of the CDR3 is 16 residues. V dropped 2 bases and J dropped 2; count of bases not matched to a gene: 5. Germline V gene sequence: CDR1 LNHDA, CDR2 SQIVND (reference sequence). CDR3 sequence reads: CASSIQGARGNQPQHF. In DNA, the CDR3 is TGTGCCAGTAGTATACAGGGGGCGCGGGGCAATCAGCCCCAGCATTTT.

This rearrangement joins TRBV28 to TRBJ2-7, with D perhaps TRBD1 or TRBD2 (5 bases each). Trimming cost V 1 base and J 1 base, with 11 bases left between them. CDR3 length equals 15 residues. Germline V gives CDR1 MDHEN, CDR2 SYDVKM. CDR3: CASSLFGGGSYEQYF. In DNA, the CDR3 is TGTGCCAGCAGTTTATTTGGGGGTGGATCCTACGAGCAGTACTTC.

This clone showed up just once. CDR3 DNA sequence: TGTGCCACCAGCAGAGGAAGCCGACTAGCGGGAGGGGACAATGAGCAGTTCTTC. It is translated as CATSRGSRLAGGDNEQFF. This rearrangement joins TRBV15 to TRBJ2-1; 14 nucleotides align to TRBD2. The germline CDR1 and CDR2 sequences are LNHNV and YYDKDF (reference sequence). Unmatched junction bases numbered 7, after V lost 1 base and J lost 5 bases. The CDR3 runs 18 residues.

This clone was seen a handful of times. The CDR3 spells CASRIDGNTEAFF. CDR3 sequence (DNA): TGTGCCAGCAGAATAGACGGGAACACTGAAGCTTTCTTT. The chain combines TRBV5-4 with TRBJ1-1; D unresolved. The CDR3 runs 13 residues. V dropped 5 bases and J dropped 1 base, with 9 bases sitting between them. Germline values: CDR1 SGHNT, CDR2 YYREEE (reference sequence).

This clone has just a few counts. V usage is TRBV7-2 and J usage is TRBJ1-2; D uncertain. The CDR3 consists of 14 residues. Germline V gives CDR1 SGHTA, CDR2 FQGNSA. V lost 5 bases and J lost 4, with 14 bases in between. The CDR3: CASSETKGGYGYTF. The CDR3 DNA is TGTGCCAGCAGCGAAACGAAAGGCGGCTATGGCTACACCTTC.

There are a few counts of this clone. The chain carries TRBV2 and TRBJ1-5, with D maybe TRBD1 (5 bases). The V end lost 4 bases, the J end lost 4 bases, and 14 bases lay between the germline ends. This CDR3 has 15 residues. Germline CDR1 SNHLY, CDR2 FYNNEI. The CDR3 nucleotides are TGTGCCAGCAGTGGCCTAGGGGCGGGGAATCAGCCCCAGCATTTT. Protein sequence: CASSGLGAGNQPQHF.

This clone has just one count. The CDR3 DNA reads TGCGCCAGCAGCCTGGACGGACAGGGTGGAGGCTACACCTTC. As protein: CASSLDGQGGGYTF. The chain carries TRBV5-1 and TRBJ1-2; TRBD1 agrees at 8 bases. V lost 4 bases and J lost 8; bases outside the gene matches: 10. The CDR3 is 14 amino acids. Germline V lookup: CDR1 SGHRS, CDR2 YFSETQ.